The rows below give T cell receptor beta chains drawn from one sample of a study of blood T cell repertoires in COVID-19. Sequencing used immunoSEQ multiplex PCR; TCRdb keeps in-frame clones, though not all of them. The sample holds 400,000 or so clones, around 87% seen once. The material sequenced was PBMCs or T cells enriched from blood (not recorded which). These receptors originate from a man between 35 and 55 years old in a cohort exposed to, infected with or recovered from COVID-19 (not recorded which). CDR3s include the opening cysteine and the closing phenylalanine or tryptophan. D genes are given only for firm matches. Some rows mark clone size as missing; the rest say once, few, many or name a class of expanded clone.

D | J | V | size | DNA | CDR3
TRBD1 | TRBJ2-7 | TRBV6-5 | - | TGTGCCAGCAGCCGGACAGGGGGCTCCTACGAGCAGTACTTC | CASSRTGGSYEQYF
TRBD2 | TRBJ2-3 | TRBV4-1 | - | TGCGCCAGCAGCTCACATCGGACTAGCGGGAATATGTATACGCAGTATTTT | CASSSHRTSGNMYTQYF
TRBD2 | TRBJ2-1 | TRBV7-9 | once | TGTGCCAGCAGCCAAGGACTAGCGGGAGATTTTAGAGAGCAGTTCTTC | CASSQGLAGDFREQFF
TRBD1 | TRBJ2-5 | TRBV28 | - | TGTGCCAGCCGGGGACAGGCGGAGACCCAGTACTTC | CASRGQAETQYF
TRBD2 | TRBJ2-7 | TRBV3-1/TRBV3-2 | - | TGTGCCAGCAGCCGTGTAGCGGGCCCTTACGAGCAGTACTTC | CASSRVAGPYEQYF
TRBD1 | TRBJ2-7 | TRBV20-1 | - | TGCAGTGCTAGTAGTAAGGGGGCGGGCGGGCCACACTTC | CSASSKGAGGPHF
TRBD2 | TRBJ2-7 | TRBV5-5 | - | TGTGCCAGCAGCTTGGAACTAGCGGGAGGTGTCTACGAGCAGTACTTC | CASSLELAGGVYEQYF
- | TRBJ2-1 | TRBV10-3 | once | TGTGCCATCACAAAGGGACTGTACAATGAGCAGTTCTTC | CAITKGLYNEQFF
TRBD1 | TRBJ2-4 | TRBV7-9 | - | TGTGCCAGCAGCCAGGGGACAGAGGCGGCCAAAAACATTCAGTACTTC | CASSQGTEAAKNIQYF
- | TRBJ2-5 | TRBV20-1 | - | TGCAGTGCCGACTCGCGAGAGACCCAGTACTTC | CSADSRETQYF
TRBD1 | TRBJ1-2 | TRBV25-1 | - | TGTGCCAGCAGTGAACAGGGGGTCGGCTATGGCTACACCTTC | CASSEQGVGYGYTF
- | TRBJ1-4 | TRBV25-1 | few | TGTGCCAGCAGTGTACAGGGAACCCAGAAACTGTTTTTT | CASSVQGTQKLFF
- | TRBJ1-1 | TRBV4-2 | - | TGTGCCAGCAGCCCTTGGCAGACAGAGAACACTGAAGCTTTCTTT | CASSPWQTENTEAFF
- | TRBJ2-5 | TRBV10-1 | - | TGCGCCAGCATGGGACCGGGACTGAGGGGAGAGACCCAGTACTTC | CASMGPGLRGETQYF
TRBD2 | TRBJ2-2 | TRBV5-1 | - | TGCGCCAGCAGCTTGGCCCTAGCGGGTCAAACCGGGGAGCTGTTTTTT | CASSLALAGQTGELFF
TRBD1 | TRBJ1-2 | TRBV3-1/TRBV3-2 | - | TGTGCCAGCAGCCGGATTGCAGGGGGCCTACCTCGGTATGGCTACACCTTC | CASSRIAGGLPRYGYTF
- | TRBJ2-3 | TRBV28 | - | TGTGCCAGCAGTTTTGGGCAGGGGTTTGATACGCAGTATTTT | CASSFGQGFDTQYF
- | TRBJ1-4 | TRBV19 | - | TGTGCCAGTCAAAGTACCGCGGCGGTGGAAAAACTGTTTTTT | CASQSTAAVEKLFF
- | TRBJ2-6 | TRBV25-1 | - | TGTGCCAGCAGTCCCCGACAGCCATCTGGGGCCAACGTCCTGACTTTC | CASSPRQPSGANVLTF
- | TRBJ1-1 | TRBV5-1 | - | TGCGCCAGCAGCTTAGCGGGGGTCACTGAAGCTTTCTTT | CASSLAGVTEAFF
- | TRBJ1-2 | TRBV27 | - | TGTGCCAGCAGTTTAGGGGCAGATTATGGCTACACCTTC | CASSLGADYGYTF
- | TRBJ2-3 | TRBV18 | - | TGTGCCAGCTCACCACGGGGCGTCTCCACAGATACGCAGTATTTT | CASSPRGVSTDTQYF
- | TRBJ1-2 | TRBV7-6 | - | TGTGCCAGCAGCTTAGAGGGACAAGACTATGGCTACACCTTC | CASSLEGQDYGYTF
- | TRBJ2-1 | TRBV28 | - | TGTGCCAGCAGTTTCTCAGAATCACCTTACAATGAGCAGTTCTTC | CASSFSESPYNEQFF
TRBD2 | TRBJ2-2 | TRBV4-2 | - | TGTGCCAGCAGCCAAACCCCGGGACTAGCGACCGGGGAGCTGTTTTTT | CASSQTPGLATGELFF
TRBD2 | TRBJ2-3 | TRBV15 | - | TGTGCCACCAGCAGAGAACTAGCGGGAGGGCCTAGCACAGATACGCAGTATTTT | CATSRELAGGPSTDTQYF
- | TRBJ1-2 | TRBV19 | - | TGTGCCAGTAGTCGGCAAGCCGAAGGGGCCCCCTATGGCTACACCTTC | CASSRQAEGAPYGYTF
TRBD1 | TRBJ1-5 | TRBV6-5 | - | TGTGCCAGCTCGGACAGGTTTATTCACAATCAGCCCCAGCATTTT | CASSDRFIHNQPQHF
TRBD2 | TRBJ2-7 | TRBV27 | - | TGTGCCAGCAGTCCAGGGACTAGCGGGAGACTCTACGAGCAGTACTTC | CASSPGTSGRLYEQYF
- | TRBJ1-1 | TRBV28 | - | TGTGCCAGCGCCGTAGTAGCTGAAGCTTTCTTT | CASAVVAEAFF
- | TRBJ1-1 | TRBV18 | - | TGTGCCAGCTCACCTAATGGCAACATGAACACTGAAGCTTTCTTT | CASSPNGNMNTEAFF
TRBD1 | TRBJ2-5 | TRBV9 | - | TGTGCCAGCAGCGTGACAGGGCTAGAGACCCAGTACTTC | CASSVTGLETQYF
TRBD2 | TRBJ2-1 | TRBV4-2 | - | TGTGCCAGCAGCCAACTCAGCGGGAAGGACAATGAGCAGTTCTTC | CASSQLSGKDNEQFF
- | TRBJ2-7 | TRBV7-3 | few | TGTGCCAGCAGCTTAGGCGGACACGGAAACTACGAGCAGTACTTC | CASSLGGHGNYEQYF
TRBD2 | TRBJ2-3 | TRBV18 | - | TGTGCCAGCTCAGCCCGACTAGCAACAGATACGCAGTATTTT | CASSARLATDTQYF
TRBD2 | TRBJ2-1 | TRBV7-2 | - | TGTGCCAGCAGCGGGACTAGCGGGAGCTTTGGGAATGAGCAGTTCTTC | CASSGTSGSFGNEQFF
TRBD2 | TRBJ2-2 | TRBV7-3 | - | TGTGCCAGCAGCTTAGCGGGAGGGCCAGAGACCGGGGAGCTGTTTTTT | CASSLAGGPETGELFF
TRBD2 | TRBJ2-7 | TRBV7-2 | - | TGTGCCAGCAGTCCGCTAGCGGGAGCATCCTACGAGCAGTACTTC | CASSPLAGASYEQYF
TRBD2 | TRBJ2-7 | TRBV6-5 | - | TGTGCCAGCAGTTACTCGGGACTAGCGACTTACGAGCAGTACTTC | CASSYSGLATYEQYF
TRBD2 | TRBJ2-2 | TRBV10-3 | - | TGTGCCATCAGTACCGGACTAGCTGTGAACACCGGGGAGCTGTTTTTT | CAISTGLAVNTGELFF
- | TRBJ2-1 | TRBV5-1 | - | TGCGCCAGCAGCTTCGGGGGAACCTACAATGAGCAGTTCTTC | CASSFGGTYNEQFF
TRBD2 | TRBJ2-3 | TRBV27 | - | TGTGCCAGCGGTCGCCAGACTAGCGGGGCATATACGCAGTATTTT | CASGRQTSGAYTQYF
TRBD1 | TRBJ2-5 | TRBV7-3 | - | TGTGCCAGCAGCTTAGTCGCCCCGACAGGGCCCGAGACCCAGTACTTC | CASSLVAPTGPETQYF
- | TRBJ2-1 | TRBV7-9 | - | TGTGCCAGCAGAGGCGGGGCTGAGCAGTTCTTC | CASRGGAEQFF
TRBD2 | TRBJ2-3 | TRBV15 | - | TGTGCCACCAGCAGGACTAGCGGAGCCCCTAGCACAGATACGCAGTATTTT | CATSRTSGAPSTDTQYF